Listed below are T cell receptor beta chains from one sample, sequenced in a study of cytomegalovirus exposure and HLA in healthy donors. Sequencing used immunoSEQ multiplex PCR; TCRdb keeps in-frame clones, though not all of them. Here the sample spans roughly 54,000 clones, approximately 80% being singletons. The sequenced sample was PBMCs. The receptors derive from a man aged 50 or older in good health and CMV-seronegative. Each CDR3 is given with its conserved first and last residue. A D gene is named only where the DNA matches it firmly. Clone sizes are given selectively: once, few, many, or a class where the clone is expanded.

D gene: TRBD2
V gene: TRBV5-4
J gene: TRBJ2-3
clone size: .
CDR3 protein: CASSSGLAAFTDTQYF
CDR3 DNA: TGTGCCAGCAGCTCCGGACTAGCGGCCTTCACAGATACGCAGTATTTT

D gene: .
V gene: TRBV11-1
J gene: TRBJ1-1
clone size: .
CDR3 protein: CASSSAPGVTEAFF
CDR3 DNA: TGTGCCAGCAGCTCGGCCCCCGGGGTTACTGAAGCTTTCTTT

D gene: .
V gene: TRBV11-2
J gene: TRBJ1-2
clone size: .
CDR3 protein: CASSLGRGDYGYTF
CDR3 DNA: TGTGCCAGCAGCTTAGGACGGGGGGACTATGGCTACACCTTC

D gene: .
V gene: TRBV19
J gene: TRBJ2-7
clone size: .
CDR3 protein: CASSIGGGYHYEQYF
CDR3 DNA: TGTGCCAGTAGTATCGGTGGGGGCTATCACTACGAGCAGTACTTC

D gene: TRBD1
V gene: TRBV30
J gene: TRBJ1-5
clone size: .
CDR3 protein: CAWSRGQGDSNQPQHF
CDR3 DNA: TGTGCCTGGAGTCGGGGACAGGGGGATAGCAATCAGCCCCAGCATTTT

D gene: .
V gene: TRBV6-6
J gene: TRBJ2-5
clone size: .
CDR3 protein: CASRESPGKETQYF
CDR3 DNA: TGTGCCAGCAGAGAGAGCCCCGGGAAGGAGACCCAGTACTTC

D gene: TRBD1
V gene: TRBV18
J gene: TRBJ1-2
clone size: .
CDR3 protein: CASSPPGQSPELYGYTF
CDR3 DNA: TGTGCCAGCTCACCACCGGGACAGTCTCCAGAGCTCTATGGCTACACCTTC

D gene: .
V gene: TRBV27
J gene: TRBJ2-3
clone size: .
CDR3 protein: CASSLSAGIDTQYF
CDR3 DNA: TGTGCCAGCAGTTTATCGGCAGGGATAGATACGCAGTATTTT

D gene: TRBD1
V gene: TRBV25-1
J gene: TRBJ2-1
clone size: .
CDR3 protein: CASRGTGLRGDYNEQFF
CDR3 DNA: TGTGCCAGCAGGGGGACAGGGTTGAGGGGAGACTACAATGAGCAGTTCTTC

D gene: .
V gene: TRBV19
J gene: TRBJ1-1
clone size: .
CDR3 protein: CASSIDVDLNTEAFF
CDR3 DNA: TGTGCCAGTAGTATAGATGTGGACTTGAACACTGAAGCTTTCTTT

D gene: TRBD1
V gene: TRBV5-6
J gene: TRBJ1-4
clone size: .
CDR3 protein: CASSLFQGAEKLFF
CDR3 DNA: TGTGCCAGCAGCTTGTTTCAGGGGGCGGAAAAACTGTTTTTT

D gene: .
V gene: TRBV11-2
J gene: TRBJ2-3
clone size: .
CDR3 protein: CASSLIGFADTQYF
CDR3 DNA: TGTGCCAGCAGCTTAATCGGTTTCGCAGATACGCAGTATTTT

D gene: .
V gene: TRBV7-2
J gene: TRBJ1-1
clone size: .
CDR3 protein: CASSLAGVTEAFF
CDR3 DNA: TGTGCCAGCAGCTTAGCAGGGGTTACTGAAGCTTTCTTT

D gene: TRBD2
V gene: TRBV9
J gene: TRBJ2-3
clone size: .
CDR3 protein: CASSVHLAGGTDTQYF
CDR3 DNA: TGTGCCAGCAGCGTCCACTTGGCGGGGGGCACAGATACGCAGTATTTT

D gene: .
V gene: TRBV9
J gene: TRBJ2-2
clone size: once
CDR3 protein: CASSVDGGAGELFF
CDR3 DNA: TGTGCCAGCAGCGTAGACGGGGGTGCGGGGGAGCTGTTTTTT

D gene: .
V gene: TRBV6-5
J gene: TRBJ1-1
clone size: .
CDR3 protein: CASNEGNTEAFF
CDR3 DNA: TGTGCCAGCAATGAGGGGAACACTGAAGCTTTCTTT